A selection of T cell receptor beta chains follows, all from one sample in a study of OX40 agonist ivuxolimab in advanced cancers. The assay was immunoSEQ multiplex PCR, and TCRdb's table has in-frame clones only and misses some. The sample holds some 90,000 clones, approximately 90% seen once. The starting material was CD4+ or CD8+ T cells sorted from blood, obtained in a trial of the OX40 agonist ivuxolimab. All receptors derive from an adult with an advanced solid tumor such as melanoma, head and neck, liver or kidney cancer. The CDR3 runs from the conserved cysteine through the conserved F or W. Each record gives: D gene, J gene, V gene, clone size, CDR3 DNA, CDR3 protein. The D gene is left open where the match is weak. The listing skips clone size in some rows; elsewhere it reads once, few, many or a size class.

. TRBJ2-7 TRBV7-2 . TGTGCCAGCAGCTTAAATTTCAACGCCTACGAGCAGTACTTC CASSLNFNAYEQYF
. TRBJ2-3 TRBV7-2 once TGTGCCAGCAGCTTGGCGGGTGACACAGATACGCAGTATTTT CASSLAGDTDTQYF
TRBD1 TRBJ2-1 TRBV4-1 once TGCGCCAGCAGCCAATTTCCGGGACAGGGGGGGAATGAGCAGTTCTTC CASSQFPGQGGNEQFF
. TRBJ2-3 TRBV27 . TGTGCCAGCAGCGGTGGCAGAACAACAGATACGCAGTATTTT CASSGGRTTDTQYF
TRBD2 TRBJ2-1 TRBV7-6 . TGTGCCAGCAGCCGCCTTCTAGCGGGAGCCTCCTACAATGAGCAGTTCTTC CASSRLLAGASYNEQFF
. TRBJ2-5 TRBV15 . TGTGCCACCAGCAGAGGTACGGGTTCCCGAGAGACCCAGTACTTC CATSRGTGSRETQYF
TRBD2 TRBJ2-1 TRBV19 once TGTGCCAGTAGTCCCCTACTAGCGGGCCCCTACAATGAGCAGTTCTTC CASSPLLAGPYNEQFF
. TRBJ2-3 TRBV27 . TGTGCCAGCAGTTTGTCTAGCACAGATACGCAGTATTTT CASSLSSTDTQYF
. TRBJ2-1 TRBV27 . TGTGCCAGCAGTTTTCCATTAGGGCAGTTCTTC CASSFPLGQFF
TRBD2 TRBJ2-7 TRBV29-1 . TGCAGCGTAAAGCGGGACGAGGGCCCATCCCACGAGCAGTACTTC CSVKRDEGPSHEQYF
. TRBJ2-1 TRBV11-3 . TGTGCCAGCAGCTTAGCAACAGGGTCTAATGAGCAGTTCTTC CASSLATGSNEQFF
TRBD1 TRBJ2-1 TRBV11-2 . TGTGCCAGCAGCTTATCGTCCCGACAGGGTACCTACAATGAGCAGTTCTTC CASSLSSRQGTYNEQFF
TRBD2 TRBJ2-1 TRBV16 once TGTGCCAGCAGCCGCTTGGTTAATAGCGGGAGGGCGTCGCAGTTCTTC CASSRLVNSGRASQFF
. TRBJ2-7 TRBV7-2 . TGTGCCAGCAGCTTAACCCCAACCCCCTCCTACGAGCAGTACTTC CASSLTPTPSYEQYF
. TRBJ1-5 TRBV6-5 . TGTGCCAGCAGAAGACACGATAGCAATCAGCCCCAGCATTTT CASRRHDSNQPQHF